The entry that follows covers one T cell receptor (beta chain) sequence. Its antigen is not known. The data belong to a study of blood T cells in healthy people across ages. Points from the study as a whole: Age brought a roughly linear fall in TCR beta diversity measured per million T cells.

Primed by a sample-barcoded 5' primer and a J-beta primer mix, a second PCR proceeded for roughly 6 to 12 cycles. Every single cDNA molecule received a tag from a template-switch adaptor with 12 random nucleotides. At least 2.5 million CDR3-containing paired-end reads were obtained per sample. TCRdb itself ran the 5' RACE reads through MiXCR, one entry per CDR3 protein. The sample includes about 1.4 million distinct CDR3 sequences, approximately 63% of them seen just once. Germline V lookup: CDR1 SGHRS, CDR2 YFSETQ. The J segment lost 5 bases and the V segment lost 3 bases, leaving 9 bases of the junction unmatched. CDR3 length: 16 residues.

The chain couples TRBV5-1 to TRBJ1-4; 8 bases line up with TRBD1. This sequence was found in a man younger than 35 in good health. Sequencing input: blood. The CDR3 DNA reads TGCGCCAGCAGCTACGGACAGGGTCTAACAAATGAAAAACTGTTTTTT. The encoded protein is CASSYGQGLTNEKLFF.